This T cell receptor (beta chain) was sequenced for a study of cytomegalovirus exposure and HLA in healthy donors (dated by TCRdb to about 2017). Describing the broader study: An earlier analysis of roughly 630 of the donors reported 250 to 300 Gb of sequence data and 100 million to 130 million unique TCR beta sequences from 150 million to 200 million T cells. Around 320 gigabases of sequencing data and approximately 80 million unique TCR sequences were included in an early release covering 550 to 800 HLA-typed donors. Across around 400 genotyped donors of the cohort, an average of about 240,000 unique TCR beta nucleotide sequences per donor were sequenced, and roughly 20% of those sequences were non-productive. In addition to the first cohort of hundreds of subjects, a separate validation cohort of 120 different subjects was used. Genome-wide SNP genotypes for about 60% of the roughly 670 donors were used in a later genetic analysis, which treated that subset as a discovery cohort. High-throughput TCR immunosequencing, statistical association of individual TCRs with disease status, and machine learning were combined to predict cytomegalovirus infection status. All discovery cohort repertoires had been generated on a single sequencing platform. To study patterns of TCR occurrence, a later analysis re-analyzed previously published TCR beta repertoires from 500 to 850 donors and added high-resolution HLA genotyping. Of the roughly 400 genotyped donors, about 80% fell in the genetic ancestry cluster associated with self-reported Caucasian donors. An earlier analysis of 587 of the donors used high-throughput TCR beta sequencing to judge whether each TCR beta V gene segment behaved as functional or pseudogenic. Donor age, sex, ethnicity and CMV serostatus were compiled together with the repertoire data. The study profiled the T cell repertoires of around 700 subjects by immunosequencing and related them to cytomegalovirus serostatus. About five DR-DQ haplotypes were treated as single units for association and clustering because of strong linkage in the cohort. The number of typed donors differed by locus: roughly 629-630 for A, B, C, DRB1 and DQB1; 500 to 550 for DQA1; approximately 610 for DPA1; and around 490 for DPB1. Both class I and class II loci were covered by HLA typing, at four-digit resolution. The study aimed to test whether signatures of past pathogen exposure could be identified by cataloging public T cell receptors. The later analysis used no new phenotypic data to find candidate immune exposures, relying instead on TCR beta sequences and their occurrence across donors. General findings and caveats noted by the study authors: Because some donors lacked HLA typing at each locus, the association tests relied only on the typed subset. A later genetic analysis reported fewer N-insertions in productive TCRs among donors in an Asian-associated ancestry cluster than the 666-donor mean. Strong co-occurrence of HLA alleles, especially DR and DQ, made assigning TCR associations to individual alleles difficult. In an earlier analysis of fewer than 700 of the donors, most TCR beta V segments appeared in productive rearrangements about 87% or about 30% of the time, broadly matching IMGT annotations. In a later analysis, TCR association rates were found to vary across HLA loci, with the most associated TCRs seen for DRB1 alleles and the fewest for HLA-C alleles. A further reported finding was that TCR beta sequences accurately predicted the HLA-A and HLA-B alleles for most subjects in the first cohort. Compared with equally common non-associated chains, HLA-associated TCR beta chains in a later analysis were more clonally expanded and had lower generation probabilities. Fewer than 20 rarely observed V segments, including chromosome 9 orphons, were excluded from the earlier analysis of about 610 of the donors because counts were too low. V-gene and J-gene trimming of TCR beta chains was associated with a missense DCLRE1C variant in a later genetic analysis, and the association was replicated in an independent cohort. Because the 87-base-pair reads could not distinguish some IMGT-functional V segments, including TRBV6-2 and TRBV6-3, those segments were excluded. A group of highly shared sequence variants was considered likely to be a technical artifact of the sequencing pipeline. Presence/absence analyses assumed roughly uniform sequencing depth across donors, an assumption that may not hold. The classifier was reported to diagnose cytomegalovirus status with high specificity and sensitivity in both the original and validation cohorts. In the study, approximately 160 TCR beta chains were listed as associated with cytomegalovirus. In vitro tests confirmed that a few of the cytomegalovirus-associated TCR beta chains recognize cytomegalovirus antigens. The cohort was sequenced for TCR beta chains only, and without alpha or paired-chain data the features that could be detected were limited. According to the authors, the approach could potentially be generalized to other disease states and immunological phenotypes. In a later analysis, several top co-occurrence clusters were reported to appear linked to parvovirus B19, influenza, CMV and Epstein-Barr virus. In a later analysis, most CMV-associated TCR beta chains were found to appear HLA-restricted, with HLA associations seemingly driven largely by CMV exposure. A later analysis associated approximately 17,000 TCR beta sequences with specific HLA alleles at a false discovery rate of 0.05. The only immune exposure information available for the cohort was CMV serostatus. Linkage disequilibrium might explain the correlated functional status among segregating V segments, but an unknown experimental factor could not be excluded. While some public TCRs were present in many individuals, most TCR sequences turned up only very rarely across donors.

Libraries were made using the immunoSEQ multiplex PCR assay. The multiplex PCR relied on a mix of 60 forward primers for TCR Vbeta segments and 13 reverse primers for TCR Jbeta segments. The CDR3 region of rearranged TCR beta genes was amplified from genomic DNA with a multiplex PCR assay. The amplified TCR beta libraries were sequenced on the Illumina HiSeq System as 87-base-pair reads. Regarding the original processing steps: A later analysis tallied roughly 80 million unique TCR beta chains across the 700 or so repertoires, and approximately 9.9 million of those chains were shared by two or more donors. A nearest-neighbor algorithm error-corrected the raw reads and collapsed the reads into unique sequences, merging closely related sequences to remove PCR and sequencing errors. To assign V, D and J gene segments, CDR3 sequences were aligned to IMGT reference sequences. For a sequence to be retained, a match of at least six nucleotides to both a V gene segment and a J gene segment was required. Rearrangements were classified as productive when the CDR3 lacked stop codons and remained in frame with V and J, and all other rearrangements were classified as non-productive. CDR3 was defined by IMGT convention, running from the second conserved V-encoded cysteine to the conserved J-encoded phenylalanine. The earlier analysis of a few hundred of the donors excluded sequences that lacked an unambiguous match to a single V gene segment. An earlier analysis of roughly 590 of the donors called V segments functional above 56.7% productive rearrangements and segregating when the between-donor standard deviation exceeded 5%. To diagnose cytomegalovirus status from the catalog of TCR beta chain sequences, a statistical classification framework was built. In a later analysis, TCR nucleotide sequences were compared against IMGT/GENE-DB human TR gene sequences so that V and J genes could be assigned. A later analysis assigned CDR3 sequences and most-parsimonious VDJ recombination scenarios with the TCRdist pipeline. In a later analysis, each TCR beta chain was defined by its CDR3 amino acid sequence together with its V-gene family, and reads without a unique V-gene family were excluded. To address suspected cross-contamination and a sequencing artifact, a later analysis removed 592 highly shared, low-generation-probability nucleotide sequences. For each public chain, a later analysis derived a clonal expansion index from normalized ranks of inferred template counts within each repertoire. In a later analysis, generation probabilities were computed with a VDJ recombination model fitted to out-of-frame rearrangements, and the resulting probabilities were checked against IGoR. In a later analysis, hypergeometric tests were used to score TCR-TCR, TCR-HLA and TCR-CMV co-occurrence, with a repertoire-size bias correction applied to TCR pairs. To estimate false discovery rates, a later analysis permuted the HLA or CMV assignments 20 times. In a later analysis, co-occurring TCRs were grouped using DBSCAN, and TCRdist sequence similarity was added for clustering within HLA-allele-positive subsets. For co-occurrence clustering, repertoires with fewer than 30,000 or more than 120,000 public chains were excluded, along with four to six repertoires with anomalous nucleotide sharing. TCRdb retrieved this table from immuneACCESS and kept in-frame rearrangements only. Not all clones are present; in checked studies, unresolved V genes account for under half, and no reason is known for the remainder. The DNA was the basis for D and trimming; V, J and clone size are from that table. The sample table lists 150,000 to 200,000 clones, roughly 84% of them with a count of one. The ten largest account for 5% to 7.5% of the sample.

Concerning this clone itself: What antigen it recognizes has not been identified. One base away there is no much larger clone; base qualities are not given.

The germline V end is reduced by 4 bases and the J end by 1 base; junction bases left unmatched: 3. The CDR3, from cysteine to phenylalanine, totals 14 residues. The retained sequence is limited to the CDR3, 42 bases, with the frame set at the first base. The germline V gene encodes CDR1 LNHDA and CDR2 SQIVND (reference sequence). The cohort consisted of fewer than 700 healthy bone marrow donors. At the time of sampling, all cohort members were nominally healthy, though unrecorded immune exposures were likely present. The donor tested CMV seropositive and was one of the 289 seropositive cohort members. Every donor gave a peripheral blood sample, and the peripheral blood mononuclear cells from that sample were used for TCR beta sequencing. The Qiagen DNeasy Blood Extraction Kit was used to extract genomic DNA from the blood cell samples.

Sequencing was performed on PBMCs. The rearrangement combines TRBV19 with TRBJ1-1; 7 bases in the junction line up with TRBD1. The clonotype was recovered from a man aged 45-60 years in good health and CMV-seropositive. CDR3 loop: CASSTRTGNTEAFF. The sequenced DNA: TGTGCCAGTAGTACCCGGACAGGGAACACTGAAGCTTTCTTT.